The source of this T cell receptor beta chain is a study of spatial heterogeneity in lung cancer. Study details: The average count in raw reads for each unique TCR and UMI combination exceeded nine appearances.

In the case of this clonotype: The antigen is undetermined.

TCRdb reanalysed the 5' RACE reads using MiXCR and keeps one entry per CDR3 protein. The table lists around 18,000 distinct CDR3 sequences, 5.5% to 8.5% of them singletons. Described time point: sample taken at primary tumor resection. Frozen PBMC, nontumor lung or tumor provided whole RNA, which was sequenced unsorted. With 1 base removed from V and 9 bases from J, the gap between germline ends came to 13 bases. Looked up from germline, CDR1 is DFQATT and CDR2 is SNEGSKA (reference sequence). The CDR3 totals 13 residues. General study results and limits: Tumors with more nonsynonymous mutations had more expanded intratumoral alpha and beta TCRs.

The chain links TRBV20-1 to TRBJ1-5; D remains ambiguous. This receptor was taken from a female donor with early-stage non-small cell lung cancer. The starting material was lung tumor tissue, obtained at surgery. CDR3: CSARVDVSGPQHF. Here the CDR3 DNA reads TGCAGTGCTAGAGTCGACGTCTCGGGGCCCCAGCATTTT.